Listed below are T cell receptor beta chains from one sample, sequenced in a study of T cells after yellow fever vaccination. TCRdb fed the 5' RACE reads into MiXCR, producing one record per CDR3 protein. The data hold about 340,000 distinct CDR3 sequences, with approximately 12% observed a single time. Sequencing used CD4+ T cells sorted from PBMCs, obtained 15 days after the yellow fever booster vaccination. Source of these receptors: a man aged 18 to 30 who received the YFV17D yellow fever vaccine. Each CDR3 is given with its conserved first and last residue. Fields, in order: D gene, J gene, clone size, V gene, CDR3 protein, CDR3 DNA. D genes are given only for firm matches. Not all rows give a size; the values are once, few, many and, for expanded clones, a class.

>NA|TRBJ1-5|many|TRBV12-3/TRBV12-4
CASSPLQGNQPQHF
TGTGCCAGCAGTCCTTTACAGGGAAATCAGCCCCAGCATTTT
>NA|TRBJ2-2|NA|TRBV5-4
CASSLAPGQSTGELFF
TGTGCCAGCAGCTTGGCCCCAGGGCAAAGCACCGGGGAGCTGTTTTTT
>TRBD1|TRBJ2-1|few|TRBV20-1
CSARDKTGGSYNEQFF
TGCAGTGCTAGAGATAAGACAGGGGGCTCCTACAATGAGCAGTTCTTC
>TRBD1|TRBJ2-2|few|TRBV18
CASSPRQGSFTGELFF
TGTGCCAGCTCACCGAGACAGGGTAGTTTCACCGGGGAGCTGTTTTTT
>NA|TRBJ1-6|NA|TRBV20-1
CSASGRESSPLHF
TGCAGTGCTAGTGGTAGGGAAAGCTCACCCCTCCACTTT
>NA|TRBJ2-5|NA|TRBV4-3
CASSQSGAGKETQYF
TGCGCCAGCAGCCAATCCGGGGCCGGGAAAGAGACCCAGTACTTC
>NA|TRBJ1-2|few|TRBV18
CASSGEIRLGYTF
TGTGCCAGCTCAGGGGAAATCCGGCTTGGCTACACCTTC
>NA|TRBJ2-2|few|TRBV9
CASSAPVSSGELFF
TGTGCCAGCAGCGCCCCTGTGAGTTCCGGGGAGCTGTTTTTT
>NA|TRBJ2-2|many|TRBV12-3/TRBV12-4
CASSPSGRQTGELFF
TGTGCCAGCAGCCCCTCCGGACGGCAGACCGGGGAGCTGTTTTTT
>TRBD1|TRBJ1-6|NA|TRBV12-3/TRBV12-4
CASSDYRGRSSPLHF
TGTGCCAGCAGTGATTACAGGGGTCGTAGTTCACCCCTCCACTTT
>TRBD2|TRBJ2-1|NA|TRBV5-1
CASRLTSGLYNEQFF
TGCGCCAGCAGATTGACTAGCGGGTTATACAATGAGCAGTTCTTC
>NA|TRBJ1-2|NA|TRBV5-4
CASRKGDGYGYTF
TGTGCCAGCAGAAAAGGGGACGGCTATGGCTACACCTTC
>TRBD2|TRBJ2-1|many|TRBV4-3
CASSLGTSGGYNEQFF
TGCGCCAGCAGCCTGGGGACTAGCGGGGGGTACAATGAGCAGTTCTTC
>NA|TRBJ1-3|few|TRBV21-1
CASSKGPTESGNTIYF
TGTGCCAGCAGCAAGGGCCCCACAGAGTCTGGAAACACCATATATTTT
>NA|TRBJ1-3|NA|TRBV12-3/TRBV12-4
CASSPRNTIYF
TGTGCCAGCAGCCCACGAAACACCATATATTTT
>TRBD2|TRBJ2-1|few|TRBV6-5
CAVQGLAGGTHNEQFF
TGTGCCGTCCAAGGGCTAGCGGGGGGAACGCACAATGAGCAGTTCTTC
>NA|TRBJ1-2|few|TRBV12-3/TRBV12-4
CASTDGVGYTF
TGTGCCAGCACCGACGGCGTCGGCTACACCTTC
>TRBD2|TRBJ2-3|many|TRBV6-5
CASSVAGKGTDTQYF
TGTGCCAGCAGCGTAGCGGGGAAGGGCACAGATACGCAGTATTTT
>NA|TRBJ2-1|NA|TRBV24-1
CATGQGGNEQFF
TGTGCCACCGGCCAGGGCGGGAATGAGCAGTTCTTC
>NA|TRBJ2-7|few|TRBV18
CASSPGITYEQYF
TGTGCCAGCTCACCGGGCATAACCTACGAGCAGTACTTC
>NA|TRBJ2-5|few|TRBV5-1
CASSDPAGDQETQYF
TGCGCCAGCAGCGATCCAGCGGGCGACCAAGAGACCCAGTACTTC
>NA|TRBJ2-5|few|TRBV20-1
CSGIRGQETQYF
TGCAGTGGGATACGGGGACAAGAGACCCAGTACTTC
>NA|TRBJ2-7|few|TRBV25-1
CASSDLYYEQYF
TGTGCCAGCAGTGACCTTTACTACGAGCAGTACTTC
>NA|TRBJ1-4|NA|TRBV12-3/TRBV12-4
CASSFQGTNEKLFF
TGTGCCAGCAGTTTTCAGGGTACTAATGAAAAACTGTTTTTT
>NA|TRBJ2-3|NA|TRBV5-1
CASSLVPGGEDTQYF
TGCGCCAGCAGCCTCGTGCCGGGGGGCGAAGATACGCAGTATTTT
>NA|TRBJ1-5|many|TRBV25-1
CASSEGGLLGQPQHF
TGTGCCAGCAGTGAAGGGGGACTTCTCGGGCAGCCCCAGCATTTT
>TRBD2|TRBJ2-1|NA|TRBV2
CASRKGLAGEYNEQFF
TGTGCCAGCAGGAAGGGACTAGCGGGGGAGTACAATGAGCAGTTCTTC
>TRBD1|TRBJ1-2|NA|TRBV6-5
CASSYLSSGGYGYTF
TGTGCCAGCAGTTACCTTAGTTCAGGGGGCTACGGCTACACCTTC
>NA|TRBJ2-6|few|TRBV5-1
CASSLGASGANVLTF
TGCGCCAGCAGCTTGGGAGCGTCTGGGGCCAACGTCCTGACTTTC
>TRBD1|TRBJ1-1|many|TRBV5-6
CASSLGQGIEAFF
TGTGCCAGCAGCTTGGGACAGGGGATTGAAGCTTTCTTT
>NA|TRBJ1-6|NA|TRBV5-1
CASSASGSSYNSPLHF
TGCGCCAGCAGTGCTTCCGGGAGCTCCTATAATTCACCCCTCCACTTT
>NA|TRBJ2-4|few|TRBV5-1
CASTGIAKNIQYF
TGCGCCAGCACGGGGATAGCCAAAAACATTCAGTACTTC
>NA|TRBJ2-3|NA|TRBV9
CASSVAGQSTDTQYF
TGTGCCAGCAGCGTAGCGGGCCAAAGCACAGATACGCAGTATTTT
>NA|TRBJ1-5|few|TRBV5-1
CASRTDSNQPQHF
TGCGCCAGTCGGACAGATAGCAATCAGCCCCAGCATTTT
>TRBD1|TRBJ2-3|NA|TRBV5-1
CASSIGQGFTDTQYF
TGCGCCAGCAGCATAGGACAGGGCTTCACAGATACGCAGTATTTT
>TRBD1|TRBJ1-6|NA|TRBV3-1
CASTLGDRGISPLHF
TGTGCCAGCACCCTAGGGGACAGGGGAATTTCACCCCTCCACTTT
>NA|TRBJ2-5|NA|TRBV18
CASSPDYVQETQYF
TGTGCCAGCTCACCAGACTACGTGCAGGAGACCCAGTACTTC
>TRBD2|TRBJ2-5|many|TRBV20-1
CSARDLATSGYQETQYF
TGCAGTGCTAGAGATCTAGCGACTAGCGGGTACCAAGAGACCCAGTACTTC
>NA|TRBJ2-1|NA|TRBV24-1
CATSDFRGTRSRDLGEQFF
TGTGCCACCAGTGATTTTCGGGGGACCAGATCGAGGGATCTCGGGGAGCAGTTCTTC
>NA|TRBJ1-6|NA|TRBV19
CASRGRGNSPLHF
TGTGCCAGTAGGGGCAGGGGAAATTCACCCCTCCACTTT
>NA|TRBJ1-2|few|TRBV14
CASSHTLGGSSYGYTF
TGTGCCAGCAGCCATACTCTCGGGGGATCCAGTTATGGCTACACCTTC
>NA|TRBJ2-5|NA|TRBV11-2
CASSSVNVAETQYF
TGTGCCAGCAGCTCGGTCAACGTAGCAGAGACCCAGTACTTC
>NA|TRBJ1-6|NA|TRBV6-2/TRBV6-3
CASTPDPYSPLHF
TGTGCCAGCACCCCGGACCCGTATTCACCCCTCCACTTT
>NA|TRBJ2-2|many|TRBV12-3/TRBV12-4
CASSWQANTGELFF
TGTGCCAGCAGTTGGCAAGCGAACACCGGGGAGCTGTTTTTT